This TCR beta chain was captured by sequencing in a study of shared T cell receptors in the human thymus. Clones were sequenced by immunoSEQ multiplex PCR, and TCRdb holds only the in-frame ones, with some missing. The data hold about 660,000 clones, with 80% to 90% observed a single time. This CDR3 has 15 amino acids. Germline V lookup: CDR1 SEHNR, CDR2 FQNEAQ (reference sequence). Trimming at V came to 4 bases and at J to 1 base, leaving 4 bases not matched to a gene. These data were also reused for a study on human thymus T cells. That investigation notes: Healthy Finnish infants having corrective surgery for congenital heart defects served as donors. Thymic tissue was derived from resections collected during corrective heart surgery. Related research reported highly overlapping thymic repertoires among unrelated individuals.

The receptor comes from a boy less than two years old with a congenital heart defect. Sequenced input: thymocytes. The chain combines TRBV7-9 with TRBJ2-7; 10 nucleotides line up with TRBD2. CDR3 loop: CASSYKREGSYEQYF. As DNA, the CDR3 is TGTGCCAGCAGCTATAAGCGGGAGGGATCCTACGAGCAGTACTTC. The full variable domain, completed using reference TRBV7-9 and TRBJ2-7, is DTGVSQNPRHKITKRGQNVTFRCDPISEHNRLYWYRQTLGQGPEFLTYFQNEAQLEKSRLLSDRFSAERPKGSFSTLEIQRTEQGDSAMYLCASSYKREGSYEQYFGPGTRLTVT.